These T cell receptor beta chains were read from a single sample in a study of T cells after yellow fever vaccination. A single record per CDR3 protein comes from TCRdb applying MiXCR to the 5' RACE reads. The sample holds 200,000 to 250,000 distinct CDR3 sequences; more than 3% are singletons and the top ten take around 3%. The sample in question was CD4+ T cells sorted from PBMCs, obtained 10 days after the yellow fever booster vaccination. These receptors were taken from a man aged 18 to 29 who received the YFV17D yellow fever vaccine. The CDR3 runs from the conserved cysteine through the conserved F or W. The D gene is left open where the match is weak. Clone size is shown for a subset of rows, as once, few, many or a class of expanded clone.

>few|TRBV30|TRBD1|TRBJ1-4
TGTGCCTGGGGCGTACAGGGGAGAGGTGATCTGTTTTTT
CAWGVQGRGDLFF
>many|TRBV6-2/TRBV6-3|.|TRBJ2-7
TGTGCCAGCAATGGGGGTGGAAATAGCCGTTACGAGCAGTACTTC
CASNGGGNSRYEQYF
>few|TRBV29-1|.|TRBJ2-5
TGCAGCGTTGAAGAGGATTCAGGGACAGAGACCCAGTACTTC
CSVEEDSGTETQYF
>.|TRBV5-1|.|TRBJ2-2
TGCGCCAGCAGCTGGAGCGAGATAACAACCGGGGAGCTGTTTTTT
CASSWSEITTGELFF
>few|TRBV24-1|.|TRBJ1-5
TGTGCCACCAGTACCGCCAGAAGCAATCAGCCCCAGCATTTT
CATSTARSNQPQHF
>few|TRBV6-4|TRBD2|TRBJ2-3
TGTGCCAGCAGTGACTCGGTAGCGGGGGGGCTGGATACGCAGTATTTT
CASSDSVAGGLDTQYF
>many|TRBV27|.|TRBJ2-5
TGTGCCAGCAGCTCAACAGGGTGGAGGGTCCAAGAGACCCAGTACTTC
CASSSTGWRVQETQYF
>few|TRBV27|TRBD1|TRBJ1-1
TGTGCCAGCGGCCGGGACAGGGGACAGGCTGAAGCTTTCTTT
CASGRDRGQAEAFF
>many|TRBV7-9|TRBD2|TRBJ2-3
TGTGCCAGCAGCTTGGCCCTAGCGGGGGGGCAAGATACGCAGTATTTT
CASSLALAGGQDTQYF
>many|TRBV5-1|TRBD1|TRBJ2-2
TGCGCCAGCAAAGCCGGGACAGCCACCGGGGAGCTGTTTTTT
CASKAGTATGELFF
>many|TRBV12-3/TRBV12-4|.|TRBJ2-3
TGTGCCAGCAGTCCGACGGTAGTGATAGATACGCAGTATTTT
CASSPTVVIDTQYF
>many|TRBV5-4|.|TRBJ2-1
TGTGCCAGCAGCTTGGATCCCTTGCTTGAGCAGTTCTTC
CASSLDPLLEQFF
>few|TRBV4-1|.|TRBJ1-4
TGCGCCAGCAGCCAAGTTCCACAGGCGGGAGAAAAACTGTTTTTT
CASSQVPQAGEKLFF
>few|TRBV2|.|TRBJ1-1
TGTGCCAGCAGTGTATGGGGGAGCACTGAAGCTTTCTTT
CASSVWGSTEAFF
>.|TRBV10-3|TRBD1|TRBJ1-1
TGTGCCATCAGTACCCAGGGGGGCCGGGATGAAGCTTTCTTT
CAISTQGGRDEAFF
>.|TRBV7-3|.|TRBJ2-7
TGTGCCAGCAGCTTAACGGGGGGTACCGATTCGTGGTACTTC
CASSLTGGTDSWYF
>.|TRBV12-3/TRBV12-4|.|TRBJ2-2
TGTGCCAGCAGTCTACAGACTAGCACCGGGGAGCTGTTTTTT
CASSLQTSTGELFF
>.|TRBV5-1|.|TRBJ2-7
TGCGCCAGCAGCTTGGACAGTTTGCCCTACGAGCAGTACTTC
CASSLDSLPYEQYF
>few|TRBV6-5|.|TRBJ1-4
TGTGCCAGCAGTAGGACAGCTGAGAATGAAAAACTGTTTTTT
CASSRTAENEKLFF
>.|TRBV19|.|TRBJ2-1
TGTGCCAGTAGAGCCGGTGGGAATGAGCAGTTCTTC
CASRAGGNEQFF
>many|TRBV18|.|TRBJ2-2
TGTGCCAGCTCACCCAGCCCGAACACCGGGGAGCTGTTTTTT
CASSPSPNTGELFF
>many|TRBV4-2|.|TRBJ1-4
TGTGCCAGCAGCCTGCCGGCGGGGAAACTGTTTTTT
CASSLPAGKLFF
>many|TRBV7-2|.|TRBJ2-3
TGTGCCAGCAGCCTACACCGGGGGCAGATCACAGATACGCAGTATTTT
CASSLHRGQITDTQYF
>few|TRBV20-1|.|TRBJ2-3
TGCAGTGCTGACTCGGACCTCACAGATACGCAGTATTTT
CSADSDLTDTQYF
>.|TRBV20-1|TRBD2|TRBJ2-5
TGCAGTGGGCGGGGGGGTGTAATCGGCCAGTACTTC
CSGRGGVIGQYF
>many|TRBV12-3/TRBV12-4|TRBD1|TRBJ2-5
TGTGCCAGCAGACAGGACAGGGGCAGGGAGACCCAGTACTTC
CASRQDRGRETQYF
>few|TRBV18|.|TRBJ2-1
TGTGCCAGCTCACCCGATGGAGGGGGGGAGCAGTTCTTC
CASSPDGGGEQFF
>.|TRBV6-6|.|TRBJ1-2
TGTGCCAGCAGTTTGGGGGCGGAGTATGGCTACACCTTC
CASSLGAEYGYTF
>many|TRBV20-1|.|TRBJ1-1
TGCAGTGCAGAGGGGGGACCCCGGTTT
CSAEGGPRF
>.|TRBV25-1|TRBD1|TRBJ1-6
TGTGCCAGTTCACAGACTGGGACAGGGGCCAGGAATTCACCCCTCCACTTT
CASSQTGTGARNSPLHF
>.|TRBV10-3|.|TRBJ2-3
TGTGCCATCGGATCAGGGGAGGAGGGCACAGATACGCAGTATTTT
CAIGSGEEGTDTQYF